These 26 T cell receptor beta chains originate from one sample sequenced in a study of OX40 agonist ivuxolimab in advanced cancers. Profiling relied on immunoSEQ multiplex PCR, and the TCRdb table lists in-frame clones only, not all of them. The table lists approximately 60,000 clones, roughly 84% of them singletons. The specimen comprised CD4+ or CD8+ T cells sorted from blood, sampled in a trial of the OX40 agonist ivuxolimab. These receptors were taken from an adult with an advanced solid tumor such as melanoma, head and neck, liver or kidney cancer.

The chain couples TRBV29-1 to TRBJ1-1; the D is unclear. The CDR3 is made up of 10 amino acids. Germline loops: CDR1 SQVTM, CDR2 ANQGSEA. The V end lost 7 bases, the J end lost 4 bases, and 7 bases lay between the germline ends. The CDR3 loop is CSARSTEAFF. The DNA for the CDR3 is TGCAGCGCGCGTAGCACTGAAGCTTTCTTT. Based on the CDR3 plus reference TRBV29-1 and TRBJ1-1, the full variable domain is SAVISQKPSRDICQRGTSLTIQCQVDSQVTMMFWYRQQPGQSLTLIATANQGSEATYESGFVIDKFPISRPNLTFSTLTVSNMSPEDSSIYLCSARSTEAFFGQGTRLTVV.

This clone showed up just a few times. V gene TRBV6-6 combines with J gene TRBJ1-6; no firm D call. The CDR3 consists of 13 residues. CDR1 and CDR2 from the germline V gene are MNHNY and SVGAGI (reference sequence). Between the trimmed V and J ends, which lost 8 bases and 7 bases, there was a span of 12 bases. The CDR3 loop reads CASLAAPNSPLHF. CDR3 nucleotides: TGTGCCAGCCTAGCCGCCCCGAATTCACCCCTCCACTTT.

This sequence joins TRBV4-3 and TRBJ1-4; possibly TRBD1 for D (6 bases). This CDR3 is 15 amino acids long. Germline CDR1 is LGHNA and CDR2 is YSLEER. V was pared by 0 bases and J by 8 bases, with 13 bases between. As DNA, the CDR3 is TGCGCCAGCAGCCAAGAGCCAGGGGATCGGGAAAAACTGTTTTTT. As protein: CASSQEPGDREKLFF.

This chain links TRBV28 with TRBJ1-4, with D uncertain. Trimming removed 6 bases at V and 0 bases at J, with 8 bases between. CDR3 length equals 14 residues. Germline lookup yields CDR1 MDHEN and CDR2 SYDVKM. The chain's CDR3 is CASRRIATNEKLFF. CDR3 DNA sequence: TGTGCCAGCAGGAGGATTGCAACTAATGAAAAACTGTTTTTT.

The chain couples TRBV6-1 to TRBJ1-1, with 9 bases aligning to TRBD1. The trim removed 5 bases at V and 5 bases at J, leaving 6 bases unmatched. This CDR3 region has 14 residues. Germline V gene sequence: CDR1 MNHNS, CDR2 SASEGT. Here the CDR3 reads CASSTPGTGTEAFF. The CDR3 DNA reads TGTGCCAGCAGTACCCCCGGGACAGGGACTGAAGCTTTCTTT.

The V and J genes are TRBV11-2 and TRBJ2-3; no definite D call. The CDR3 is made up of 15 amino acids. V gave up 1 base and J gave up 3 bases, with 11 bases separating them. Germline V gives CDR1 SGHAT, CDR2 FQNNGV. The CDR3 bases are TGTGCCAGCAGCTTAGGGGCCATAGTAACAGATACGCAGTATTTT. Its protein product is CASSLGAIVTDTQYF.

The genes are TRBV19 and TRBJ2-7; the D gene is possibly TRBD2 (7 bases). Deletions cut 3 bases from V and 5 bases from J, with 14 bases between. This CDR3 is built from 14 residues. The V gene's germline CDR1 is LNHDA and CDR2 SQIVND (reference sequence). In DNA, the CDR3 is TGTGCCAGTAGTATTACAGGGAGGGTCGACGAGCAGTACTTC. Protein sequence: CASSITGRVDEQYF.

The chain carries TRBV5-1 and TRBJ2-5; 15 bases fit TRBD2. The CDR3 covers 16 residues. Per germline, CDR1 SGHRS and CDR2 YFSETQ. V lost 2 bases and J lost 4; bases outside the gene matches: 3. CDR3 nucleotides: TGCGCCAGCAGCTTAGGACTAGCGGGGGGGAGAGAGACCCAGTACTTC. This sequence encodes CASSLGLAGGRETQYF.

In its sample, this clone was seen a few times. The rearrangement links TRBV7-8 to TRBJ2-7, with a possible D match to TRBD2 (6 bases). The CDR3 covers 15 residues. With 5 bases removed from V and 0 bases from J, the gap between germline ends came to 14 bases. Looked up from germline, CDR1 is SGHVS and CDR2 is FQNEAQ. CDR3 DNA: TGTGCCAGCAGCGTACTAGCTGTTAGCTCCTACGAGCAGTACTTC. This translates into CASSVLAVSSYEQYF.

J is TRBJ2-3 and V is TRBV30; 9 positions match TRBD2. V lost 3 bases and J lost 6; bases outside the gene matches: 10. The CDR3 has 15 residues. The germline V gene encodes CDR1 GTSNPN and CDR2 SVGIG (reference sequence). CDR3 loop: CAWSPLLAGVDTQYF. Written as DNA, the CDR3 is TGTGCCTGGAGCCCCCTACTAGCGGGTGTGGATACGCAGTATTTT.

The rearrangement uses TRBV5-4 and TRBJ2-7, with D possibly TRBD2 on 5 matching bases. V was pared by 4 bases and J by 3 bases, with 14 bases between. Germline V lookup: CDR1 SGHNT, CDR2 YYREEE (reference sequence). This CDR3 comprises 14 residues. The CDR3 DNA reads TGTGCCAGCAGCGCATTCGTTCGGGGCTACGAGCAGTACTTC. It translates to CASSAFVRGYEQYF.

CDR3 protein: CASSLAGQGASYEQYF. CDR3 DNA: TGCGCCAGCAGCTTGGCCGGACAGGGGGCCTCCTACGAGCAGTACTTC. The chain recombines TRBV5-1 with TRBJ2-7; 11 nucleotides match TRBD1. The CDR3 is 16 amino acids. V was pared by 0 bases and J by 0 bases, with 2 bases of the junction left unmatched. Germline lookup yields CDR1 SGHRS and CDR2 YFSETQ.

This clone was detected a few times. One junction end disagrees with the germline gene, perhaps due to a read error. Other DNA sequences of this sample code for an identical CDR3. The rearrangement links TRBV6-1 to TRBJ2-7; D is unresolved. CDR1 and CDR2 (germline): MNHNS, SASEGT. CDR3 length: 12 amino acids. The CDR3: CASSEAVYEQYF. CDR3 nucleotides: TGCGCCAGCAGTGAGGCCGTATACGAGCAGTACTTC.

The CDR3 DNA is TGTGCCAGCAGCTTTTCCGGGACAGGGGGCTTTGAGACCCAGTACTTC. Amino acid sequence: CASSFSGTGGFETQYF. The rearrangement links TRBV11-3 to TRBJ2-5; 12 nucleotides align to TRBD1. Germline CDR1 reads SGHNT; CDR2 reads YENEEA. V was clipped by 3 bases and J by 5 bases; unmatched bases: 7. The CDR3 totals 16 residues.

This rearrangement joins TRBV7-9 to TRBJ2-3; D unresolved. CDR3 length equals 11 residues. Germline V gene sequence: CDR1 SEHNR, CDR2 FQNEAQ (reference sequence). Trimming left V 1 base short and J 7 bases short, with 3 bases between. CDR3 bases: TGTGCCAGCAGCTTAGAAAATACGCAGTATTTT. Protein product: CASSLENTQYF.

As concerns this clone: Other nucleotide sequences from this sample produce the same CDR3. The genes are TRBV5-1 and TRBJ2-2, with TRBD1 identical over 8 bases. The V and J ends lost 4 bases and 5 bases, in that order; junction bases with no gene match: 4. CDR3 size: 14 residues. The germline CDR1 and CDR2 sequences are SGHRS and YFSETQ. This chain's CDR3 is CASSPQGETGELFF. The CDR3 nucleotides are TGCGCCAGCAGCCCACAGGGGGAGACCGGGGAGCTGTTTTTT.

The genes are TRBV6-5 and TRBJ2-1, with 7 bases that match TRBD2. V was clipped by 2 bases and J by 1 base; unmatched bases: 5. The CDR3 loop spans 16 amino acids. Germline V CDR1 and CDR2: MNHEY, SVGAGI. This chain's CDR3 is CASSYPPGGSYNEQFF. CDR3 coding DNA: TGTGCCAGCAGTTACCCCCCGGGGGGTTCCTACAATGAGCAGTTCTTC.

The CDR3 here is CASSYRRRSTDTQYF. In nucleotides, the CDR3 is TGTGCCAGCAGCTACCGACGGCGGAGCACAGATACGCAGTATTTT. This chain joins TRBV7-9 and TRBJ2-3; D not resolved. Trimming removed 4 bases at V and 0 bases at J, with 11 bases between. CDR1 and CDR2 from the germline V gene are SEHNR and FQNEAQ (reference sequence). The CDR3 contains 15 residues.

The V and J genes are TRBV19 and TRBJ2-3; 7 bases align to TRBD2. The germline CDR1 and CDR2 sequences are LNHDA and SQIVND (reference sequence). J was trimmed by 3 bases and V by 6 bases; bases with no gene match: 6. The CDR3 extends over 14 amino acids. CDR3 loop: CASRPGTTTDTQYF. DNA for the CDR3: TGTGCCAGTAGACCCGGGACTACTACAGATACGCAGTATTTT.

The V call is TRBV2, the J call TRBJ1-6, with 7 bases aligning to TRBD1. After removal of 6 bases from V and 10 bases from J, the junction contained 6 bases not matched to a gene. The CDR3 consists of 13 residues. Germline V gives CDR1 SNHLY, CDR2 FYNNEI. CDR3 protein: CASRITGESPLHF. For the CDR3, the DNA is TGTGCCAGCAGAATAACAGGGGAGTCACCCCTCCACTTT.

The chain couples TRBV7-2 to TRBJ2-3; D may be TRBD2 (6 bases). The CDR3 runs to 15 residues. V was clipped by 2 bases and J by 2 bases, with 11 bases between them. Germline V gene sequence: CDR1 SGHTA, CDR2 FQGNSA. CDR3 sequence: CASSLLLAPTDTQYF. The CDR3 region has the DNA TGTGCCAGCAGCTTACTACTAGCCCCCACAGATACGCAGTATTTT.

This clone was observed once. The rearrangement joins TRBV2 to TRBJ1-2, with 8 bases lining up with TRBD1. Germline V gene data show CDR1 as SNHLY and CDR2 as FYNNEI. CDR3 length equals 13 residues. V shed 5 bases and J 4 bases; nucleotides not matched to a gene: 3. The DNA for the CDR3 is TGTGCCAGCAGTCGACAGGGGACCTATGGCTACACCTTC. Translated: CASSRQGTYGYTF.

V is TRBV6-1 and J is TRBJ2-7, with 13 bases fitting TRBD2. Germline assignment: CDR1 MNHNS and CDR2 SASEGT. The CDR3 sequence is 15 residues long. Trimming took 5 bases from V and 2 from J; bases not matched to a gene: 3. CDR3 region: CASSTGTSGTYEQYF. As DNA, the CDR3 is TGTGCCAGCAGTACTGGGACTAGCGGGACCTACGAGCAGTACTTC.

The chain carries TRBV4-1 and TRBJ2-5; 14 positions match TRBD2. CDR3 length equals 13 residues. The germline CDR1 and CDR2 sequences are MGHRA and YSYEKL. V lost 8 bases and J lost 4; bases outside the gene matches: 0. This chain's CDR3 is CASGLAGGETQYF. As DNA, the CDR3 is TGCGCCAGCGGACTAGCGGGAGGAGAGACCCAGTACTTC.

The gene calls are TRBV2 and TRBJ1-3; D is unclear. Germline CDR1 SNHLY, CDR2 FYNNEI. V dropped 6 bases and J dropped 0 bases, with 12 bases sitting between them. The CDR3 is 15 amino acids. The CDR3 sequence is CASRAGLSSGNTIYF. In DNA, the CDR3 is TGTGCCAGCAGAGCGGGGTTAAGCTCTGGAAACACCATATATTTT.

The rearrangement uses TRBV9 and TRBJ2-2, with D perhaps matching TRBD1 (6 bases). Germline loops: CDR1 SGDLS, CDR2 YYNGEE. V gave up 3 bases and J gave up 9 bases, with 21 bases separating them. The CDR3 runs 16 residues. CDR3 nucleotide sequence: TGTGCCAGCAGCGCCCCCGGGGTGGACAGAAGTAGGGAGCTGTTTTTT. Translated, it gives CASSAPGVDRSRELFF.